These T cell receptor beta chains were read from a single sample in a study of cytomegalovirus exposure and HLA in healthy donors. Assay used: immunoSEQ multiplex PCR; TCRdb lists only in-frame clones, some missing. This sample carries roughly 130,000 clones, roughly 83% of them seen once, and the ten largest clones take 2% to 2.5%. Sequencing input: PBMCs. The receptors were sampled from a man aged 18 to 30 in good health and CMV-seronegative. Each CDR3 is given with its conserved first and last residue. Each record gives: V gene, D gene, J gene, clone size, CDR3 DNA, CDR3 protein. D genes are given only for firm matches. Rows may omit the clone size; those that give it use once, few, many or a size class.

V: TRBV6-1; D: -; J: TRBJ1-3; size: -; DNA: TGTGCCAGCAGGGTCGGCGGGGGGCCTGGAAACACCATATATTTT; CDR3: CASRVGGGPGNTIYF
V: TRBV29-1; D: -; J: TRBJ1-1; size: once; DNA: TGCAGCGTCGTGGTTCGGGGGGCTATCCCTGAAGCTTTCTTT; CDR3: CSVVVRGAIPEAFF
V: TRBV15; D: -; J: TRBJ1-4; size: -; DNA: TGTGCCACCAGCAGGGACAGTTCAAATGAAAAACTGTTTTTT; CDR3: CATSRDSSNEKLFF
V: TRBV7-3; D: TRBD2; J: TRBJ2-1; size: -; DNA: TGTGCCAGCAGCTTAAGGCCGGGGACCGGGACTACCCACTACAATGAGCAGTTCTTC; CDR3: CASSLRPGTGTTHYNEQFF
V: TRBV27; D: -; J: TRBJ2-1; size: -; DNA: TGTGCCAGCGGTAGCCCCGGGGGACGGCCGGGTGGTGAGCAGTTCTTC; CDR3: CASGSPGGRPGGEQFF
V: TRBV29-1; D: -; J: TRBJ1-1; size: -; DNA: TGCAGCGTCCTCAGGGGCTTACTGTCGGAAGCTTTCTTT; CDR3: CSVLRGLLSEAFF
V: TRBV5-1; D: TRBD2; J: TRBJ2-7; size: -; DNA: TGCGCCAGCAGCCTACCGACTAGCGGGAGACGCGAGCAGTACTTC; CDR3: CASSLPTSGRREQYF
V: TRBV4-1; D: -; J: TRBJ2-2; size: -; DNA: TGCGCCAGCAGCCAACCTAACACCGGGGAGCTGTTTTTT; CDR3: CASSQPNTGELFF
V: TRBV7-2; D: TRBD1; J: TRBJ1-1; size: few; DNA: TGTGCCAGCAGCTTCGACAGGGGAGCCCGTGAAGCTTTCTTT; CDR3: CASSFDRGAREAFF
V: TRBV15; D: -; J: TRBJ2-7; size: -; DNA: TGTGCCACCAGCCAACCCGAGCGGGTCTCCCCCTACGAGCAGTACTTC; CDR3: CATSQPERVSPYEQYF
V: TRBV7-6; D: -; J: TRBJ1-5; size: -; DNA: TGTGCCAGCAGTTTAAGGGGTCAGCCCCAGCATTTT; CDR3: CASSLRGQPQHF
V: TRBV7-8; D: TRBD1; J: TRBJ2-5; size: -; DNA: TGTGCCAGCAGCTTAGACGGACAGGGTGGGGAGACCCAGTACTTC; CDR3: CASSLDGQGGETQYF
V: TRBV4-3; D: TRBD1; J: TRBJ2-3; size: -; DNA: TGCGCCAGCAGCTTTACGTCGGGACAGGGGGCGTCTAGCGGAAGCACAGATACGCAGTATTTT; CDR3: CASSFTSGQGASSGSTDTQYF
V: TRBV19; D: -; J: TRBJ1-5; size: once; DNA: TGTGCCAGTAGTCCTAACTGGGGCCGGGCCCAGCATTTT; CDR3: CASSPNWGRAQHF
V: TRBV5-1; D: TRBD2; J: TRBJ2-3; size: -; DNA: TGCGCCAGTACCGGGACTAGCGGCCACACAGATACGCAGTATTTT; CDR3: CASTGTSGHTDTQYF
V: TRBV2; D: TRBD1; J: TRBJ1-2; size: -; DNA: TGTGCCAGCAGTGATAGGACAGTAACAGGGGTAGGCTACACCTTC; CDR3: CASSDRTVTGVGYTF
V: TRBV5-1; D: -; J: TRBJ2-7; size: -; DNA: TGCGCCAGCTCTACTGGGGCCGACGAGCAGTACTTC; CDR3: CASSTGADEQYF
V: TRBV19; D: TRBD2; J: TRBJ2-3; size: -; DNA: TGTGCCAGTAGTATCTTCGGGACTAGCGGAGAGGGTAGCACAGATACGCAGTATTTT; CDR3: CASSIFGTSGEGSTDTQYF
V: TRBV9; D: TRBD1; J: TRBJ1-2; size: -; DNA: TGTGCCAGCAGCGCCACACCGGGACAGGTGAATTCTAACTATGGCTACACCTTC; CDR3: CASSATPGQVNSNYGYTF
V: TRBV9; D: -; J: TRBJ2-4; size: -; DNA: TGTGCCAGCAGCGTAGCTCTACAGGGAGCAAACATTCAGTACTTC; CDR3: CASSVALQGANIQYF
V: TRBV30; D: TRBD1; J: TRBJ1-2; size: once; DNA: TGTGCCTGGGAAATGGACAGGGTGTCCTATGGCTACACCTTC; CDR3: CAWEMDRVSYGYTF
V: TRBV7-2; D: TRBD2; J: TRBJ2-5; size: -; DNA: TGTGCCAGCGCGACTAGCGTCTCAGAGACCCAGTACTTC; CDR3: CASATSVSETQYF
V: TRBV6-6; D: TRBD2; J: TRBJ2-5; size: -; DNA: TGTGCCAGCAGTTTCGCCGGGGGGGGGCGAGAGACCCAGTACTTC; CDR3: CASSFAGGGRETQYF
V: TRBV6-5; D: TRBD1; J: TRBJ1-2; size: once; DNA: TGTGCCAGCAGGCCCTCAAGGGACAGGGGGTATGGCTACACCTTC; CDR3: CASRPSRDRGYGYTF
V: TRBV19; D: -; J: TRBJ1-5; size: -; DNA: TGTGCCAGTAGTACCAACAGGGTCCGGGACGATCAGCCCCAGCATTTT; CDR3: CASSTNRVRDDQPQHF
V: TRBV7-6; D: -; J: TRBJ1-1; size: once; DNA: TGTGCCAGCAGCCTTAACGGACACCTAGAAGCTTTCTTT; CDR3: CASSLNGHLEAFF
V: TRBV20-1; D: -; J: TRBJ1-5; size: -; DNA: TGCAGTGCCCCAAATCAGCCCCAGCATTTT; CDR3: CSAPNQPQHF
V: TRBV5-1; D: -; J: TRBJ1-4; size: few; DNA: TGCGCCAGCAGGTCTACAGCAACTAATGAAAAACTGTTTTTT; CDR3: CASRSTATNEKLFF
V: TRBV9; D: TRBD2; J: TRBJ2-3; size: -; DNA: TGTGCCAGCAGCATTGGGACTAGCGATAACACAGATACGCAGTATTTT; CDR3: CASSIGTSDNTDTQYF
V: TRBV9; D: -; J: TRBJ2-3; size: -; DNA: TGTGCCAGCAGCGAAACATCCACGTGGGGCCGGTCATATTTT; CDR3: CASSETSTWGRSYF
V: TRBV27; D: TRBD1; J: TRBJ2-7; size: once; DNA: TGTGCCAGCAGTCCCGGGACAGGGGGGAATGACTACGAGCAGTACTTC; CDR3: CASSPGTGGNDYEQYF
V: TRBV30; D: -; J: TRBJ1-4; size: -; DNA: TGTGCCTGGAGTGGAGCAACTAATGAAAAACTGTTTTTT; CDR3: CAWSGATNEKLFF
V: TRBV2; D: -; J: TRBJ2-1; size: -; DNA: TGTGCCAGCAGGCAGGGTCTTCCCAACAATGAGCAGTTCTTC; CDR3: CASRQGLPNNEQFF
V: TRBV7-9; D: -; J: TRBJ1-2; size: once; DNA: TGTGCCAGCAGCTTAGGTAGCGCAGGTCACTATGGCTACACCTTC; CDR3: CASSLGSAGHYGYTF
V: TRBV4-1; D: -; J: TRBJ2-3; size: -; DNA: TGCGCCAGCAGCCAAGTTTCAGGGGTCACAGATACGCAGTATTTT; CDR3: CASSQVSGVTDTQYF
V: TRBV11-2; D: -; J: TRBJ2-5; size: -; DNA: TGTGCCAGCAGACCCGCTGCAGGGTCCGGAGAGCAGTACTTC; CDR3: CASRPAAGSGEQYF
V: TRBV15; D: TRBD2; J: TRBJ2-3; size: -; DNA: TGTGCCACCAAGGCGGGAGAGATTTTAGATACGCAGTATTTT; CDR3: CATKAGEILDTQYF
V: TRBV5-5; D: -; J: TRBJ2-1; size: once; DNA: TGTGCCAGCAGCTTTGAAGGGGTCCAGACCTACAATGAGCAGTTCTTC; CDR3: CASSFEGVQTYNEQFF
V: TRBV29-1; D: TRBD2; J: TRBJ2-7; size: once; DNA: TGCAGCGTTGTAATAGCGGGAGGTCTAGAGTCCTACGAGCAGTACTTC; CDR3: CSVVIAGGLESYEQYF
V: TRBV4-2; D: -; J: TRBJ2-5; size: -; DNA: TGTGCCAGCGGGGGGGAGGGGGAGGGGACCCAGTACTTC; CDR3: CASGGEGEGTQYF
V: TRBV28; D: TRBD1; J: TRBJ2-5; size: -; DNA: TGTGCCAGCAGTTTAACAGGGGGTCAAGAGACCCAGTACTTC; CDR3: CASSLTGGQETQYF
V: TRBV19; D: -; J: TRBJ2-3; size: -; DNA: TGTGCCAGTAGTATAGTCCCAGGGCTCGGGACAGATACGCAGTATTTT; CDR3: CASSIVPGLGTDTQYF
V: TRBV27; D: TRBD2; J: TRBJ2-7; size: -; DNA: TGTGCCAGCAGCATCCTGGGGGGAGGGGACGAGCAGTACTTC; CDR3: CASSILGGGDEQYF
V: TRBV30; D: TRBD1; J: TRBJ1-1; size: -; DNA: TGTGCCTGGAGTGTACTGGGACAGGGATTGACTGAAGCTTTCTTT; CDR3: CAWSVLGQGLTEAFF
V: TRBV23-1; D: -; J: TRBJ1-1; size: -; DNA: TGCGCCAGCAGTCCCAAGGGAGACGAAGATCTCTTT; CDR3: CASSPKGDEDLF
V: TRBV6-1; D: -; J: TRBJ1-2; size: few; DNA: TGTGCCAGCAGTGAAGTCGAGCCTGGCTACACCTTC; CDR3: CASSEVEPGYTF
V: TRBV5-1; D: -; J: TRBJ1-1; size: -; DNA: TGCGCCAGCAGCTTTTGGGGCGCGAACACTGAAGCTTTCTTT; CDR3: CASSFWGANTEAFF
V: TRBV5-1; D: -; J: TRBJ1-6; size: -; DNA: TGCGCCAGCAGCCCTACAATTCCTGGACAGACATATAATTCACCCCTCCACTTT; CDR3: CASSPTIPGQTYNSPLHF
V: TRBV18; D: -; J: TRBJ2-5; size: -; DNA: TGTGCCAGCTCACCACCGTCGGGAGAGACCCAGTACTTC; CDR3: CASSPPSGETQYF
V: TRBV14; D: -; J: TRBJ2-3; size: -; DNA: TGTGCCAGCAGCCAAGCCGTGGCTAGGAACACAGATACGCAGTATTTT; CDR3: CASSQAVARNTDTQYF
V: TRBV30; D: TRBD1; J: TRBJ1-5; size: -; DNA: TGTGCCTGGGGGACAGGCAATCAGCCCCAGCATTTT; CDR3: CAWGTGNQPQHF
V: TRBV19; D: TRBD1; J: TRBJ2-7; size: once; DNA: TGTGCCAGTAGTATTTCGGGACAGGGGGCGTACGAGCAGTACTTC; CDR3: CASSISGQGAYEQYF
V: TRBV2; D: TRBD1; J: TRBJ2-2; size: -; DNA: TGTGCCAGCACCATGACAGGGGTGAACACCGGGGAGCTGTTTTTT; CDR3: CASTMTGVNTGELFF
V: TRBV7-3; D: TRBD2; J: TRBJ2-1; size: -; DNA: TGTGCCAGCAGCTTAATCGCGGGAGGAGTGAACAATGAGCAGTTCTTC; CDR3: CASSLIAGGVNNEQFF